The rows below give T cell receptor beta chains drawn from one sample of a study of CXCR3-negative and CXCR3-positive naive CD8 T cells. From the 5' RACE reads, TCRdb lists one entry per CDR3 protein and no DNA. In all, the sample yields 130,000 or so distinct CDR3 sequences. Sequencing was carried out using naive CXCR3- CD8+ T cells from blood. The receptors were sampled from a human donor in good health. Some clones in this sample may be carry-over from other donors' samples. The CDR3 runs from the conserved cysteine through the conserved F or W.

V	J	CDR3
TRBV5-1	TRBJ2-7	CASSSRESVWYEQYF
TRBV6-4	TRBJ2-3	CASSDPGITDTQYF
TRBV9	TRBJ2-1	CASSGPQQVEAVRGYNEQFF
TRBV5-5	TRBJ2-1	CASSFSFFGAVYEQFF
TRBV14	TRBJ1-2	CASSHPGQGAFNYGYTF
TRBV20-1	TRBJ1-6	CSARDEGLLHF
TRBV6-5	TRBJ2-2	CASMGPSNTGELFF
TRBV19	TRBJ2-1	CASSPSGTGEQFF
TRBV11-2	TRBJ2-3	CASSPSFMGGPGDTQYF
TRBV27	TRBJ1-1	CASSFIGLGHTEAFF
TRBV7-9	TRBJ2-2	CASSPTTGTGELFF
TRBV7-9	TRBJ2-1	CASSPRGGKDYNEQFF
TRBV6-6	TRBJ2-3	CASSEDRATDTQYF
TRBV27	TRBJ2-7	CASAPGPTYEQYF
TRBV7-9	TRBJ2-3	CASSPFVGATDTQYF
TRBV4-2	TRBJ2-7	CASSQTGTEQYF
TRBV7-3	TRBJ2-7	CASSLSSGPMAYEQYF
TRBV24-1	TRBJ2-5	CATSDGDSGQETQYF
TRBV13	TRBJ1-1	CASSLYRVGTEAFF
TRBV29-1	TRBJ2-7	CSVEMTAGDYEQYF
TRBV5-1	TRBJ1-2	CASSLMDEAIDYGYTF
TRBV3-1	TRBJ2-1	CASSHGVRSYNEQFF
TRBV2	TRBJ2-7	CASRLDPWGEQYF
TRBV23-1	TRBJ2-5	CASRAVGETQYF
TRBV20-1	TRBJ1-2	CSARQTTGGHYGYTF
TRBV29-1	TRBJ2-1	CSVRTGDYNEQFF
TRBV2	TRBJ2-5	CARYCGGLQAEIQETQYF
TRBV4-2	TRBJ2-4	CASSPSGGAKNIQYF
TRBV29-1	TRBJ1-1	CSVVIGYGNTEAFF
TRBV29-1	TRBJ2-7	CSVQGASGEQYF
TRBV4-1	TRBJ2-3	CASSQGLAGGSSTDTQYF
TRBV12-3/TRBV12-4	TRBJ2-1	CASSFYRGGNEQFF
TRBV7-9	TRBJ1-1	CASSSAGDMNTEAFF
TRBV9	TRBJ2-7	CASSGGGGIYEQYF
TRBV15	TRBJ2-3	CATSREARTDTQYF
TRBV29-1	TRBJ2-1	CSATEGSSSYNEQFF
TRBV10-1	TRBJ2-1	CASSEDGTYNEQFF
TRBV25-1	TRBJ1-4	CASSDPGRPNEKLFF
TRBV7-8	TRBJ2-7	CASSPLDGHNYEQYF
TRBV12-3/TRBV12-4	TRBJ2-1	CASRVAGIDEQFF
TRBV5-5	TRBJ1-4	CASSPGTATNEKLFF
TRBV5-1	TRBJ2-7	CASSSDDTYEQYF
TRBV29-1	TRBJ2-5	CSVESEGTGVGETQYF
TRBV10-1	TRBJ1-1	CASSPTGTEAFF
TRBV20-1	TRBJ2-7	CSARDRGGTYEQYF
TRBV7-6	TRBJ1-1	CASSLTPTGLAEAFF
TRBV28	TRBJ2-6	CASQPGANVLTF
TRBV5-5	TRBJ2-7	CASSLGLALTYEQYF
TRBV2	TRBJ1-2	CASFRVLGYGYTF
TRBV21-1	TRBJ2-7	CASSKRTGTLVSYEQYF
TRBV12-3/TRBV12-4	TRBJ2-5	CASSEGTGSRETQYF
TRBV7-2	TRBJ2-3	CASSLAYTTEPTDTQYF
TRBV28	TRBJ2-5	CASTPSGQETQYF
TRBV12-3/TRBV12-4	TRBJ2-7	CASTAGEMLYEQYF
TRBV29-1	TRBJ2-1	CSVVGTAHEQFF